The sequence of this T cell receptor beta chain was determined in a study of shared clonotypes between healthy human individuals. At the level of the study: Samples came from a couple of female and three male donors aged 18 to 49. Every donor yielded three CD4 naive, three CD4 memory, two CD8 naive and one CD8 memory plate. General study points: There were few donors, and this limited the genetic and exposure-history diversity represented.

On this clone: Its antigen is unknown.

Authors' data handling: There were no quality scores in the junction-only immunoSEQ sequences, so filtering differed. Generated by immunoSEQ multiplex PCR, the TCRdb table keeps only in-frame clones and is missing some. For V, J and clone size, that table is used; D and trimming come from the DNA. The data hold 2 million to 3 million clones, with approximately 90% observed a single time. Germline V gives CDR1 MGHRA, CDR2 YSYEKL. V gave up 1 base and J gave up 3 bases; unmatched junction bases: 5. The CDR3 sequence is 15 residues long. V usage is TRBV4-1 and J usage is TRBJ2-5, with TRBD1 matching over 7 bases. The receptor was derived from a man younger than 35 in good health. Sequenced: naive CD4+ T cells sorted from blood. Subset indicated: CD45RA+ positively selected. The CDR3 sequence is CASSQGDRDEETQYF. The CDR3 DNA follows: TGCGCCAGCAGCCAAGGGGACAGAGATGAAGAGACCCAGTACTTC.